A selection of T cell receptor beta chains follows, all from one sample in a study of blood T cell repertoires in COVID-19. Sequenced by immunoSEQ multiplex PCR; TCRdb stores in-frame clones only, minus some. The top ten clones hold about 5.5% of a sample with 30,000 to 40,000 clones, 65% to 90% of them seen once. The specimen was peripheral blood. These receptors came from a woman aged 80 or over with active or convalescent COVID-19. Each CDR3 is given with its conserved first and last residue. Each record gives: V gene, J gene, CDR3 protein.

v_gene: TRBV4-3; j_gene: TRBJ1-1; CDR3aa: CASSLSPQGGTEAFF
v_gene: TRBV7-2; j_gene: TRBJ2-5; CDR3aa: CASSLMGQGGETQYF
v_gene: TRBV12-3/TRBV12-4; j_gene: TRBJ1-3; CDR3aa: CASSLAMGNTIYF
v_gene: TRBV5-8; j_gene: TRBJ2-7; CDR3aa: CASSTPGLAALSYEQYF
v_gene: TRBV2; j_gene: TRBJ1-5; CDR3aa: CASSDQGAGQPQHF
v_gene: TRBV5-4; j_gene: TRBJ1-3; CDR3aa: CASSSTGVLPGNTIYF
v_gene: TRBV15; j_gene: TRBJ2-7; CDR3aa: CATSREGRGYEQYF
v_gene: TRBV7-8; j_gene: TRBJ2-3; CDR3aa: CASSRDRTTDTQYF
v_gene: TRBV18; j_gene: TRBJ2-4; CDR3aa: CASSPGIGDVKNIQYF
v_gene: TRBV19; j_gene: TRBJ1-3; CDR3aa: CASLDPKRRGLRNTIYF
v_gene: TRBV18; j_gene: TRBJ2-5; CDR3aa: CASSPGLAGQETQYF
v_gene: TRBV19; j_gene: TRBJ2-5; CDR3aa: CASSIPDSPGKTQYF
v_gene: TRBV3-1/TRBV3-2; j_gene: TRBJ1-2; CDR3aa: CASSQVGQGVLGYTF
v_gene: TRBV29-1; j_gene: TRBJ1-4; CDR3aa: CSVGGQNEKLFF
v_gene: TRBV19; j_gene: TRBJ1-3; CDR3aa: CASTRTDSGNTIYF
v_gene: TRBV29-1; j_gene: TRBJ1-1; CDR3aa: CSVEDRGVTEAFF
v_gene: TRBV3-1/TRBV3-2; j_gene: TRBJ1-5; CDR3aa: CASSLTGEGAQHF
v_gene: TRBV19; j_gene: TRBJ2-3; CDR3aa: CASRGTGRVDTQYF
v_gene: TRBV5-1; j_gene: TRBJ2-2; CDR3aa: CASSLDRGSTTGELFF
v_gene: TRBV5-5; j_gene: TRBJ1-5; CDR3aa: CASSFGGRNQPQHF
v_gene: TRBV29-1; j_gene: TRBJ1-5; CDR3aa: CSVAPDRGRQPQHF
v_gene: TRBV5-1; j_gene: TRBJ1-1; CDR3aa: CASSYPGMNTEAFF